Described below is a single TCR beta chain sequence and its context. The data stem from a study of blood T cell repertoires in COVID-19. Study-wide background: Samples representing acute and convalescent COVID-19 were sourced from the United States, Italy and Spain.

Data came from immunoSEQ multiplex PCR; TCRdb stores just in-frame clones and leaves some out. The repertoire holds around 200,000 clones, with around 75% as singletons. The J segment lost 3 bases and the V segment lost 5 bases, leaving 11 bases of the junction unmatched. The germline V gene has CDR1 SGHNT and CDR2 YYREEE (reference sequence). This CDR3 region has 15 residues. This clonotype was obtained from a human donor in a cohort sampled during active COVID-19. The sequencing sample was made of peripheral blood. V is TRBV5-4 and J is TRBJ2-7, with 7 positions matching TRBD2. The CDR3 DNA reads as TGTGCCAGCAGTTCCCCAGCGGGGACCAGCTACGAGCAGTACTTC. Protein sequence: CASSSPAGTSYEQYF. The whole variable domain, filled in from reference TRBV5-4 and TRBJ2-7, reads ETGVTQSPTHLIKTRGQQVTLRCSSQSGHNTVSWYQQALGQGPQFIFQYYREEENGRGNFPPRFSGLQFPNYSSELNVNALELDDSALYLCASSSPAGTSYEQYFGPGTRLTVT.